The text below deals with one T cell receptor (beta chain). Its antigen remains unknown. V lost 8 bases and J lost 0, with 17 bases in between. Germline assignment: CDR1 MGHDK and CDR2 SYGVNS. The CDR3 sequence is 17 residues long. RNA was extracted with the RNeasy kit, and a quantity of 0.5 to 1 ug was reverse transcribed using random hexamers. The CDR3 of TCR beta was amplified by immunoSEQ multiplex PCR across 54 Vbeta and 13 Jbeta. Via MiXCR, TCRdb re-called the immunoSEQ multiplex PCR reads, giving one row per CDR3 protein. The sample records 100,000 to 150,000 distinct CDR3 sequences, less than 95% being singletons. The sample originates from a study of CD8 T cells in Susac syndrome. Study-wide results and limits: The study recognized that the number of individuals in its TCR sequencing and HLA analysis was relatively small.

In blood CD8+ and CD4+ T cells, TCR beta underwent sequencing. TEMRA cells were enriched by FACS, while CD8+ and CD4+ T cells were obtained through a negative isolation that was performed magnetically. Sequences were obtained from CD4+ T cells from PBMCs. The sequence derives from a human donor with multiple sclerosis. This chain links TRBV25-1 with TRBJ2-6; D might be TRBD1 or TRBD2, each matching 5 bases. The CDR3 nucleotides are TGTGCCAGCTCCGGGTGGGACGGCACCTCTGGGGCCAACGTCCTGACTTTC. Translated: CASSGWDGTSGANVLTF.